Listed below are T cell receptor beta chains from one sample, sequenced in a study of blood T cells in healthy people across ages. TCRdb used MiXCR to reprocess the 5' RACE reads, holding one entry per CDR3 protein. This sample has 800,000 or so distinct CDR3 sequences, with approximately 59% found just once. Sequencing was carried out using blood. Receptors originate from a young man in good health. Each CDR3 is given with its conserved first and last residue. A D gene is named only where the DNA matches it firmly. Where a row states a size, it is once, few, many or the class of an expanded clone; other rows omit it.

D: -
size: many
V: TRBV20-1
length: 14
J: TRBJ2-5
CDR3: CSARGDLRSETQYF

D: TRBD2
size: -
V: TRBV9
length: 15
J: TRBJ2-2
CDR3: CASSVGTSGAGELFF

D: -
size: -
V: TRBV20-1
length: 15
J: TRBJ1-5
CDR3: CSARDRNRYNQPQHF

D: -
size: -
V: TRBV12-3/TRBV12-4
length: 13
J: TRBJ2-7
CDR3: CASSSSDRHEQYF

D: TRBD2
size: -
V: TRBV9
length: 15
J: TRBJ2-1
CDR3: CASSFSGGNYNEQFF

D: -
size: -
V: TRBV5-1
length: 14
J: TRBJ2-6
CDR3: CASTPNSGANVLTF

D: TRBD2
size: few
V: TRBV7-9
length: 15
J: TRBJ2-6
CDR3: CASSSGGVRANVLTF

D: -
size: -
V: TRBV20-1
length: 14
J: TRBJ1-2
CDR3: CSARPCEENYGYTF

D: -
size: few
V: TRBV5-1
length: 14
J: TRBJ2-5
CDR3: CASSLQGIRETQYF

D: TRBD2
size: -
V: TRBV7-2
length: 16
J: TRBJ2-5
CDR3: CASSLRRGGPGETQYF

D: -
size: -
V: TRBV7-2
length: 14
J: TRBJ2-1
CDR3: CASSIRGSYNEQFF

D: -
size: few
V: TRBV20-1
length: 14
J: TRBJ1-6
CDR3: CSAGRQDYNSPLHF

D: -
size: few
V: TRBV20-1
length: 12
J: TRBJ1-4
CDR3: CSARGRQEKLFF

D: TRBD2
size: -
V: TRBV20-1
length: 15
J: TRBJ2-5
CDR3: CSARAGGAHVETQYF

D: -
size: -
V: TRBV12-3/TRBV12-4
length: 16
J: TRBJ2-6
CDR3: CASTKRASSGANVLTF

D: -
size: few
V: TRBV29-1
length: 14
J: TRBJ1-2
CDR3: CSVEMGGYNYGYTF

D: -
size: -
V: TRBV4-3
length: 16
J: TRBJ2-7
CDR3: CASSIDAGSESYEQYF

D: TRBD1
size: -
V: TRBV28
length: 14
J: TRBJ2-3
CDR3: CASSPPGQTFTQYF

D: -
size: -
V: TRBV7-9
length: 11
J: TRBJ1-1
CDR3: CAGGADTEAFF

D: -
size: few
V: TRBV5-1
length: 14
J: TRBJ2-1
CDR3: CASSLAAAYNEQFF

D: TRBD1
size: once
V: TRBV28
length: 16
J: TRBJ2-7
CDR3: CASSPPGGTGINEQYF

D: -
size: few
V: TRBV6-5
length: 15
J: TRBJ2-7
CDR3: CASRLGLDSSYEQYF

D: -
size: once
V: TRBV7-2
length: 17
J: TRBJ2-1
CDR3: CASSLFTGYSSYNEQFF

D: TRBD1
size: -
V: TRBV10-3
length: 17
J: TRBJ2-7
CDR3: CAIGGQGPPSSSYEQYF

D: -
size: -
V: TRBV6-2/TRBV6-3
length: 13
J: -
CDR3: CASNVDYIYEQYF

D: TRBD1
size: -
V: TRBV18
length: 13
J: TRBJ1-2
CDR3: CASSPDRDNGYTF

D: -
size: -
V: TRBV9
length: 16
J: TRBJ2-1
CDR3: CASSVAGGLRYNEQFF

D: -
size: once
V: TRBV20-1
length: 15
J: TRBJ1-4
CDR3: CSARDFRAPAEKLFF

D: -
size: -
V: TRBV4-3
length: 17
J: TRBJ1-6
CDR3: CASSRKLGGSYNSPLHF

D: TRBD1
size: -
V: TRBV5-1
length: 11
J: TRBJ2-1
CDR3: CASTRQGEEFF

D: -
size: many
V: TRBV9
length: 14
J: TRBJ2-7
CDR3: CASSPRQGLYEQYF

D: -
size: once
V: TRBV28
length: 15
J: TRBJ1-5
CDR3: CASSLWHSLRQPQHF

D: -
size: -
V: TRBV3-1
length: 15
J: TRBJ1-1
CDR3: CASSQVQGLDTEAFF

D: -
size: once
V: TRBV24-1
length: 17
J: TRBJ1-5
CDR3: CATSDSLGDLSNQPQHF

D: TRBD1
size: -
V: TRBV10-3
length: 14
J: TRBJ2-7
CDR3: CAISDPDRGYGQYF

D: TRBD2
size: few
V: TRBV20-1
length: 17
J: TRBJ2-1
CDR3: CSAQSVSAGGPYNEQFF

D: -
size: -
V: TRBV20-1
length: 14
J: TRBJ2-1
CDR3: CSARLLAGGNEQFF

D: TRBD2
size: few
V: TRBV20-1
length: 15
J: TRBJ2-5
CDR3: CSATSLATTEETQYF

D: -
size: -
V: TRBV12-3/TRBV12-4
length: 13
J: TRBJ2-7
CDR3: CASSYDFLGEQYF

D: TRBD2
size: -
V: TRBV7-2
length: 15
J: TRBJ2-3
CDR3: CASTQSGGSTDTRYF

D: -
size: -
V: TRBV20-1
length: 15
J: TRBJ2-4
CDR3: CSGQVGSSAKNIQYF

D: -
size: -
V: TRBV3-1
length: 16
J: TRBJ2-7
CDR3: CASSQITGTPEYEQYF

D: -
size: -
V: TRBV6-1
length: 12
J: TRBJ1-2
CDR3: CASSEEGLGYTF

D: -
size: few
V: TRBV28
length: 11
J: TRBJ1-2
CDR3: CASRSNYGYTF

D: -
size: few
V: TRBV29-1
length: 11
J: TRBJ2-7
CDR3: CSVVVGYEQYF

D: TRBD2
size: -
V: TRBV5-1
length: 15
J: TRBJ2-1
CDR3: CASSLAPGGPNEQFF

D: -
size: -
V: TRBV12-3/TRBV12-4
length: 15
J: TRBJ2-3
CDR3: CASSLGRARTDTQYF

D: TRBD1
size: -
V: TRBV6-9
length: 19
J: TRBJ1-2
CDR3: CASSYSKFGLRTGHYGYTF

D: TRBD2
size: few
V: TRBV28
length: 17
J: TRBJ2-7
CDR3: CASSSASGGHNSYEQYF

D: TRBD2
size: -
V: TRBV7-2
length: 16
J: TRBJ2-7
CDR3: CASSSRGLAGSYEQYF

D: -
size: -
V: TRBV12-3/TRBV12-4
length: 17
J: TRBJ2-3
CDR3: CASSLGWARGGPDTQYF

D: TRBD1
size: -
V: TRBV7-8
length: 15
J: TRBJ2-1
CDR3: CASSDRDRGDNEQFF

D: -
size: few
V: TRBV3-1
length: 13
J: TRBJ2-7
CDR3: CASSRGFPYEQYF

D: -
size: -
V: TRBV10-3
length: 13
J: TRBJ2-5
CDR3: CAISEESDETQYF

D: TRBD1
size: -
V: TRBV7-2
length: 14
J: TRBJ1-5
CDR3: CASSGGQPNQPQHF

D: -
size: -
V: TRBV3-1
length: 13
J: TRBJ2-7
CDR3: CASSLTGNSEQYF

D: -
size: -
V: TRBV20-1
length: 14
J: TRBJ2-7
CDR3: CSARDHPGSNEQYF

D: TRBD1
size: -
V: TRBV25-1
length: 15
J: TRBJ1-6
CDR3: CAGSAPDRAHSPLHF

D: TRBD2
size: few
V: TRBV5-1
length: 18
J: TRBJ2-3
CDR3: CASSLEGGTAHSTDTQYF